Listed below are T cell receptor beta chains from one sample, sequenced in a study of graft-versus-host responses after intestinal transplantation. The antigens these receptors bind are not known. Only in-frame clones appear in the TCRdb table, and some are missing; sequencing was by immunoSEQ multiplex PCR. The table has about 90,000 clones, less than 95% seen once. The source was unstimulated CD4+ T cells sorted from spleen or lymph node cells, collected before transplant. The source of these receptors is a human donor who was the organ donor for an intestinal transplant. Both conserved end residues are part of each CDR3. D genes are given only for firm matches. Rows give clone size only sometimes, using once, few, many, or a class for an expanded clone.

CDR3 protein	CDR3 DNA	V gene	J gene	D gene	clone size
CSVDPGRVTEAFF	TGCAGCGTTGACCCAGGGAGGGTCACTGAAGCTTTCTTT	TRBV29-1	TRBJ1-1	NA	few
CASSLGLAGEVEQFF	TGTGCCAGCTCACTCGGACTAGCGGGAGAAGTTGAGCAGTTCTTC	TRBV18	TRBJ2-1	TRBD2	NA
CASSASITSPLHF	TGTGCCAGCAGCGCCAGTATTACTTCACCCCTCCACTTT	TRBV11-3	TRBJ1-6	NA	NA
CATSRDPRGQGAVNQPQHF	TGTGCCACCAGCAGAGATCCCAGGGGCCAGGGGGCGGTCAATCAGCCCCAGCATTTT	TRBV15	TRBJ1-5	TRBD1	NA
CARSTGTGGTGELFF	TGTGCCAGAAGTACCGGGACAGGGGGCACCGGGGAGCTGTTTTTT	TRBV5-3	TRBJ2-2	TRBD1	NA
CASKSVGSEAFF	TGTGCCAGCAAGTCAGTGGGCTCTGAAGCTTTCTTT	TRBV27	TRBJ1-1	NA	NA
CASCQCRETQYF	TGTGCAAGTTGCCAATGTCGGGAGACCCAGTACTTC	TRBV12-2	TRBJ2-5	NA	NA
CASSRQVSNYGYTF	TGTGCCAGCTCACGACAGGTGTCTAACTATGGCTACACCTTC	TRBV18	TRBJ1-2	NA	NA
CASSKAPGQTQETQYF	TGCGCCAGCAGTAAAGCCCCGGGACAGACACAAGAGACCCAGTACTTC	TRBV4-1	TRBJ2-5	TRBD1	NA
CASSPTQVETQYF	TGTGCCAGCTCCCCCACTCAGGTAGAGACCCAGTACTTC	TRBV18	TRBJ2-5	NA	NA
CAISVGGNTEAFF	TGTGCCATCAGTGTGGGAGGAAACACTGAAGCTTTCTTT	TRBV10-3	TRBJ1-1	NA	NA